Sequencing of this TCR beta chain was carried out in a study of regulatory dendritic cells for organ transplantation. The V gene's germline CDR1 is KGHSH and CDR2 LQKENI. Trimming pared 2 bases from V and 0 bases from J, leaving 11 bases between. This CDR3 comprises 15 residues. Study observations and caveats: Resting memory CD8+ T cells held the most alloreactive clonotypes.

Clones were read by immunoSEQ multiplex PCR, and TCRdb kept only the in-frame ones, dropping some. The sample has about 28,000 clones, 82% seen once. As for this clone: Its target is not known.

Input material: naive CD4+ T cells from blood. Stated subset: CD45RA+ naive T cells. The source of this sequence is a human donor in good health. The chain couples TRBV18 to TRBJ2-7; a possible D gene is TRBD1 (5 bases). The CDR3 here is CASSPADISSYEQYF. In DNA, the CDR3 is TGTGCCAGCTCACCAGCGGACATTAGCTCCTACGAGCAGTACTTC.